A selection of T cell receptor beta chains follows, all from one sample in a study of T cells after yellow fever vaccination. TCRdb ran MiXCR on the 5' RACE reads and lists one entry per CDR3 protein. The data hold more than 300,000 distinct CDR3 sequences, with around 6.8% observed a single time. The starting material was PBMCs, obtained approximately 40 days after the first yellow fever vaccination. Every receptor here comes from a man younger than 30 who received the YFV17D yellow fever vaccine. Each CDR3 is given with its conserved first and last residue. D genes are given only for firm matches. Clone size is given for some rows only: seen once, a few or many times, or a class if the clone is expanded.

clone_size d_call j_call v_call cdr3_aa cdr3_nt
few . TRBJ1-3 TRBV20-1 CSAGKGGIGNTIYF TGCAGTGCTGGAAAAGGGGGTATCGGAAACACCATATATTTT
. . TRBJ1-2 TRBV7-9 CASSLVVRTNYGYTF TGTGCCAGCAGCTTAGTCGTCCGGACTAACTATGGCTACACCTTC
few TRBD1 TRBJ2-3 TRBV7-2 CASSQGQGVIDTQYF TGTGCCAGCAGCCAGGGACAGGGGGTAATAGATACGCAGTATTTT
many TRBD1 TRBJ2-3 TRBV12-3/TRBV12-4 CASSSRQGIDTQYF TGTGCCAGCAGTTCTAGACAGGGGATAGATACGCAGTATTTT
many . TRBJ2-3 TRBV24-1 CATSSSDTQYF TGTGCCACCAGTTCTAGCGATACGCAGTATTTT
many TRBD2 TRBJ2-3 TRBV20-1 CSARDGRRGVAYTQYF TGCAGTGCTAGAGATGGGAGGCGGGGGGTTGCATATACGCAGTATTTT
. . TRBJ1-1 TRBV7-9 CASSLIGRMNTEAFF TGTGCCAGCAGCTTAATCGGCAGGATGAACACTGAAGCTTTCTTT
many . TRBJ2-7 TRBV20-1 CSARDVFMGGEQYF TGCAGTGCTAGAGATGTCTTTATGGGGGGCGAGCAGTACTTC
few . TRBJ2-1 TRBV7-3 CASSLGAGLINEQFF TGTGCCAGCAGCTTAGGGGCAGGGCTAATCAATGAGCAGTTCTTC
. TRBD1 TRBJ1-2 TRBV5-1 CASSFQTGEGYTF TGCGCCAGCAGCTTCCAGACAGGGGAGGGCTACACCTTC
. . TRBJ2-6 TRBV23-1 CASSLPSQGTGANVLTF TGCGCCAGCAGTCTACCGTCGCAGGGTACTGGGGCCAACGTCCTGACTTTC
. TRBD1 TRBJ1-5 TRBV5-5 CASSSRDRGSQPQHF TGTGCCAGCAGCTCCCGGGACAGGGGATCTCAGCCCCAGCATTTT
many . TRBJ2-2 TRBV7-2 CASSSRTATGELFF TGTGCCAGCAGCTCAAGGACTGCCACCGGGGAGCTGTTTTTT
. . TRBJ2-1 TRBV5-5 CASSLVGAARNEQFF TGTGCCAGCAGCTTGGTCGGAGCCGCCCGCAATGAGCAGTTCTTC
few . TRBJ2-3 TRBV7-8 CASSLMRADTQYF TGTGCCAGCAGCTTAATGAGGGCAGATACGCAGTATTTT
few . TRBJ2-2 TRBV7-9 CASSSLTNANTGELFF TGTGCCAGCAGCTCCTTGACAAATGCGAACACCGGGGAGCTGTTTTTT
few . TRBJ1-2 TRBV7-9 CASSFPGPNYGYTF TGTGCCAGCAGCTTCCCGGGACCCAACTATGGCTACACCTTC
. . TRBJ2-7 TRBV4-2 CASSQATGTFEQYF TGTGCCAGCAGCCAAGCGACGGGGACCTTCGAGCAGTACTTC
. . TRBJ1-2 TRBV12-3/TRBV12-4 CASSLVVYGHGYTF TGTGCCAGCAGTTTAGTCGTCTATGGGCATGGCTACACCTTC
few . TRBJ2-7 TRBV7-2 CASSLGVSRGPGEEYF TGTGCCAGCAGCTTAGGGGTCTCGCGGGGGCCGGGGGAGGAGTACTTC
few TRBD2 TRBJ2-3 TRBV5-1 CASSLGGSGDFTDTQYF TGCGCCAGCAGCTTGGGGGGTAGCGGGGATTTCACAGATACGCAGTATTTT
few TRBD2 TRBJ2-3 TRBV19 CASRGSGLAVGRHTQYF TGTGCCAGTAGAGGAAGCGGACTAGCGGTTGGGCGGCATACGCAGTATTTT
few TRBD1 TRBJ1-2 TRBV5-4 CASSLVGGGLNYGYTF TGTGCCAGCAGCTTGGTCGGAGGGGGCCTTAACTATGGCTACACCTTC
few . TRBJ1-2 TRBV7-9 CASSIAAQSFVWGYTF TGTGCCAGCAGCATAGCGGCCCAGTCTTTTGTTTGGGGCTACACCTTC
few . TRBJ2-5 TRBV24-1 CATSGRGETQYF TGTGCCACCAGTGGGAGAGGAGAGACCCAGTACTTC
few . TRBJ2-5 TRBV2 CASSSGVVETQYF TGTGCCAGCTCGTCAGGGGTCGTCGAGACCCAGTACTTC
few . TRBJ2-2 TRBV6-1 CASSRDSAANTGELFF TGTGCCAGCAGTCGAGACAGTGCTGCGAACACCGGGGAGCTGTTTTTT
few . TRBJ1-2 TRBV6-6 CASSYGRFNYGYTF TGTGCCAGCAGTTACGGCAGATTTAACTATGGCTACACCTTC
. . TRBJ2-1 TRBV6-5 CASSYYRYNEQFF TGTGCCAGCAGTTATTACAGATACAATGAGCAGTTCTTC
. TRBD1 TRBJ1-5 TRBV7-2 CASSQGGYQPQHF TGTGCCAGCAGCCAGGGGGGCTATCAGCCCCAGCATTTT
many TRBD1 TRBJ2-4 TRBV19 CASSGNGQGTNIQYF TGTGCCAGTAGTGGTAACGGACAGGGTACAAACATTCAGTACTTC
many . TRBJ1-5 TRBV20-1 CSAKTISNQPQHF TGCAGTGCCAAGACGATAAGCAATCAGCCCCAGCATTTT
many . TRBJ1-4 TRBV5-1 CASSLGTHNEKLFF TGCGCCAGCAGCCTCGGGACTCATAATGAAAAACTGTTTTTT
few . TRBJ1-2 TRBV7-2 CASRSDSSNYGYTF TGTGCCAGCAGGTCCGACAGCTCTAACTATGGCTACACCTTC
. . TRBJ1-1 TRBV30 CAWRPYTGWGTEAFF TGTGCCTGGAGACCGTATACGGGGTGGGGCACTGAAGCTTTCTTT
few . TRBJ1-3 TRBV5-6 CASSTGRSSGNTIYF TGTGCCAGCAGTACAGGGAGGAGCTCTGGAAACACCATATATTTT
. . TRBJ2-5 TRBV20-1 CSAPTQDQETQYF TGCAGTGCCCCCACGCAGGATCAAGAGACCCAGTACTTC
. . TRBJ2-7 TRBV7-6 CASSDGTLGRYEQYF TGTGCCAGCAGCGATGGAACATTAGGACGCTACGAGCAGTACTTC
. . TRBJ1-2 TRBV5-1 CASSLQSGYGYTF TGCGCCAGCAGCTTGCAATCCGGCTACGGCTACACCTTC
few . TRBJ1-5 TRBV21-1 CASSPSQWGNQPQHF TGTGCCAGCAGCCCGTCTCAATGGGGAAATCAGCCCCAGCATTTT
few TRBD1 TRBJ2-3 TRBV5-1 CASSILGQASTDTQYF TGCGCCAGCAGCATCCTGGGACAGGCTAGCACAGATACGCAGTATTTT
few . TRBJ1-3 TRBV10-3 CAISGQDSNTIYF TGTGCCATCAGTGGGCAGGATTCGAACACCATATATTTT
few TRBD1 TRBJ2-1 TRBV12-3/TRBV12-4 CASSFLHRGNEQFF TGTGCCAGCAGTTTTCTGCACAGGGGCAATGAGCAGTTCTTC
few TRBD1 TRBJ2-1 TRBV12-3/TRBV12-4 CASSHSTYRGQNEQFF TGTGCCAGCAGTCATAGCACCTACAGGGGGCAGAATGAGCAGTTCTTC
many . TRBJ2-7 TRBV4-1 CASSQMGISEQYF TGCGCCAGCAGCCAAATGGGTATTTCCGAGCAGTACTTC
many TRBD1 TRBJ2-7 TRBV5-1 CASSETGGSYEQYF TGCGCCAGCAGCGAGACAGGGGGCTCTTACGAGCAGTACTTC
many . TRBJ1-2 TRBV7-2 CASSQGWGYGYTF TGTGCCAGCAGTCAGGGGTGGGGCTATGGCTACACCTTC
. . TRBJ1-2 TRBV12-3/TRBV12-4 CASSLRLNYGYTF TGTGCCAGCAGCCTACGGCTTAACTATGGCTACACCTTC
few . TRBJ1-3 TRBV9 CASSVAPQAISGNTIYF TGTGCCAGCAGCGTAGCTCCACAGGCGATCTCTGGAAACACCATATATTTT
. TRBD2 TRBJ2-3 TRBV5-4 CASSSGGRLTDTQYF TGTGCCAGCAGCTCCGGGGGGAGACTAACAGATACGCAGTATTTT
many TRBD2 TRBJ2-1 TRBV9 CASSAGGLNNEQFF TGTGCCAGCAGCGCGGGGGGGCTTAACAATGAGCAGTTCTTC
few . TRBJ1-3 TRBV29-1 CSVHPGPNSGNTIYF TGCAGCGTTCACCCGGGACCGAACTCTGGAAACACCATATATTTT
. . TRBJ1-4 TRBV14 CASSHLGGHEKLFF TGTGCCAGCAGCCATCTGGGGGGCCATGAAAAACTGTTTTTT
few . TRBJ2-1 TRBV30 CAGGAKGGDEQFF TGTGCGGGGGGAGCCAAGGGTGGAGATGAGCAGTTCTTC
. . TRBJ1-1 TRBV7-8 CASSPWGQGSNEAFF TGTGCCAGCAGTCCTTGGGGGCAGGGTTCGAATGAAGCTTTCTTT
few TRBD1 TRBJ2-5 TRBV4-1 CASSHSTGGNQETQYF TGCGCCAGCAGCCACTCCACAGGGGGCAACCAAGAGACCCAGTACTTC
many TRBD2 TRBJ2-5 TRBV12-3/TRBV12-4 CASSSISGGAWETQYF TGTGCCAGCAGCTCCATTAGCGGGGGGGCCTGGGAGACCCAGTACTTC